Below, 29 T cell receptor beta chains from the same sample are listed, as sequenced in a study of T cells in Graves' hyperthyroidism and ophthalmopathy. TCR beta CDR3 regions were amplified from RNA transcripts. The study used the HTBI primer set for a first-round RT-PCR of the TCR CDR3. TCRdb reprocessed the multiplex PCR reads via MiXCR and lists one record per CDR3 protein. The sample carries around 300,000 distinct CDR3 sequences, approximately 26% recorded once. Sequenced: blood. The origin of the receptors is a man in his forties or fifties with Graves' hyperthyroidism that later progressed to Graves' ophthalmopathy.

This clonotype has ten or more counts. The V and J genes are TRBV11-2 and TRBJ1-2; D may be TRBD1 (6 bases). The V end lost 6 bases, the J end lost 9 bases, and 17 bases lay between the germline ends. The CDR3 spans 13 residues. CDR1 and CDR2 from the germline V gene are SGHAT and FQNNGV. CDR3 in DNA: TGTGCCAGCAGAAAGACAGGTTCAGAAAGCTACACCTTC. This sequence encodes CASRKTGSESYTF.

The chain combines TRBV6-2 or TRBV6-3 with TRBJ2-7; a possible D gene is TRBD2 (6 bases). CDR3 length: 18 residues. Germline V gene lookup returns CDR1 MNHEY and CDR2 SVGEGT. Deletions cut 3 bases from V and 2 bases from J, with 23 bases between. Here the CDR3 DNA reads TGTGCCAGCAGTTATGGGGCCCCTCTTAGCGGCCAAACCTACGAGCAGTACTTC. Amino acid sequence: CASSYGAPLSGQTYEQYF.

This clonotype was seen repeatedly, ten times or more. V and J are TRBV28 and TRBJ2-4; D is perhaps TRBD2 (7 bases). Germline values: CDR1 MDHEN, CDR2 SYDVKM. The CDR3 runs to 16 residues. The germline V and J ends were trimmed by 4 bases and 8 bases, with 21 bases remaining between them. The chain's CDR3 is CASSSGGLTGRDIQYF. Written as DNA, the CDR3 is TGTGCCAGCAGTTCGGGGGGACTAACAGGGAGGGACATTCAGTACTTC. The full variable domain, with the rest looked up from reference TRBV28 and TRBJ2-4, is DVKVTQSSRYLVKRTGEKVFLECVQDMDHENMFWYRQDPGLGLRLIYFSYDVKMKEKGDIPEGYSVSREKKERFSLILESASTNQTSMYLCASSSGGLTGRDIQYFGAGTRLSVL.

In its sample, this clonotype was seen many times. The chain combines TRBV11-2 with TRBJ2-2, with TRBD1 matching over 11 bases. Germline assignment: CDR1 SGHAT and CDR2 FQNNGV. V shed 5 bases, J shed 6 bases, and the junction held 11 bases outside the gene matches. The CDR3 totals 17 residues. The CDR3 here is CASSPTPGQGASGELFF. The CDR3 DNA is TGTGCCAGCAGCCCGACTCCAGGACAGGGGGCCTCCGGGGAGCTGTTTTTT.

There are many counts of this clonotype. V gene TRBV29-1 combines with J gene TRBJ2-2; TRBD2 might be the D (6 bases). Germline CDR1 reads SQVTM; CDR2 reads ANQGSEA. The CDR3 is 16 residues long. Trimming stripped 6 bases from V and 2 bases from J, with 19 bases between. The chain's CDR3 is CSVPHPAGPNTGELFF. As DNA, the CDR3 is TGCAGCGTACCCCACCCGGCGGGACCTAACACCGGGGAGCTGTTTTTT.

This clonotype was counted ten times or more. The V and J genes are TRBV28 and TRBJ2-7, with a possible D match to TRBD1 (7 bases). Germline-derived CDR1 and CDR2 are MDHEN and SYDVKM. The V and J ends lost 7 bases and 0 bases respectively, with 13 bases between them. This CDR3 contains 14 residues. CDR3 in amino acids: CASTLRGVSYEQYF. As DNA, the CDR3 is TGTGCCAGCACCCTCAGGGGGGTCTCCTACGAGCAGTACTTC.

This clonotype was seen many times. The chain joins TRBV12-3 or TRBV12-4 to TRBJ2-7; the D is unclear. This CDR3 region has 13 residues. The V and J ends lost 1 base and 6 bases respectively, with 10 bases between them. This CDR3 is CASSLVSSGEQYF. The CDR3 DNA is TGTGCCAGCAGTTTAGTTAGCTCCGGCGAGCAGTACTTC.

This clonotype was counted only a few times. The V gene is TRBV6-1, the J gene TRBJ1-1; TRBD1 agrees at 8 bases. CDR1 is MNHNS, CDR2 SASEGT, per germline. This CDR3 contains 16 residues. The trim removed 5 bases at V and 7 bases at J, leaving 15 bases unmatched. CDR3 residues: CASSLTGGGGWDEAFF. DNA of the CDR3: TGTGCCAGCAGTCTAACAGGGGGTGGGGGTTGGGATGAAGCTTTCTTT.

Here the CDR3 DNA reads TGTGCCAGCAGTTTGCACGGGACTTCGGGTTACTTC. The encoded protein is CASSLHGTSGYF. The J gene is TRBJ2-7, the V gene TRBV12-3 or TRBV12-4, with D maybe TRBD2 (6 bases). Trimming pared 3 bases from V and 13 bases from J, leaving 16 bases between. The CDR3 has 12 amino acids.

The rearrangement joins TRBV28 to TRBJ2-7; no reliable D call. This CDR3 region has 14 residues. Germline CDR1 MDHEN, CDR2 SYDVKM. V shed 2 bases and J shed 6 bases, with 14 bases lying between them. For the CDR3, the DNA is TGTGCCAGCAGTTTAGCTAGACCTTCAAGCGAGCAGTACTTC. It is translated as CASSLARPSSEQYF.

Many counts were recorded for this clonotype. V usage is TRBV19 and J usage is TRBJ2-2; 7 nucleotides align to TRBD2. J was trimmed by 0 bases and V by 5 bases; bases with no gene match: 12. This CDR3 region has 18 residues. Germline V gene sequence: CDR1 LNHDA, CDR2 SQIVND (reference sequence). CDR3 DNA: TGTGCCAGTAGTCGGACTAGGAGTTCAACCGCGAACACCGGGGAGCTGTTTTTT. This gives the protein CASSRTRSSTANTGELFF. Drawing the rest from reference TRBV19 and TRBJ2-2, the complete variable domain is DGGITQSPKYLFRKEGQNVTLSCEQNLNHDAMYWYRQDPGQGLRLIYYSQIVNDFQKGDIAEGYSVSREKKESFPLTVTSAQKNPTAFYLCASSRTRSSTANTGELFFGEGSRLTVL.

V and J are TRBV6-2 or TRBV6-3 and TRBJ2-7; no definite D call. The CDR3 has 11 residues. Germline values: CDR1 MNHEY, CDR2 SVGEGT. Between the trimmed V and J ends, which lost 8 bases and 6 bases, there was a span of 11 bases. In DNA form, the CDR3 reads TGTGCCAGCGGTTTAACTGGCGAGCAGTACTTC. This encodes CASGLTGEQYF.

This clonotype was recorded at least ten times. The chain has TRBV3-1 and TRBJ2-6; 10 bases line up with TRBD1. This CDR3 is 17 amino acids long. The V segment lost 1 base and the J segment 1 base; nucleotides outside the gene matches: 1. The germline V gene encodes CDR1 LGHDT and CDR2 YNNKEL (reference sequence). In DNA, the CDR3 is TGTGCCAGCAGCCAAGGGGACAGGGGTTCTGGGGCCAACGTCCTGACTTTC. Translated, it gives CASSQGDRGSGANVLTF. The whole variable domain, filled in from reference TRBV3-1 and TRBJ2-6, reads DTAVSQTPKYLVTQMGNDKSIKCEQNLGHDTMYWYKQDSKKFLKIMFSYNNKELIINETVPNRFSPKSPDKAHLNLHINSLELGDSAVYFCASSQGDRGSGANVLTFGAGSRLTVL.

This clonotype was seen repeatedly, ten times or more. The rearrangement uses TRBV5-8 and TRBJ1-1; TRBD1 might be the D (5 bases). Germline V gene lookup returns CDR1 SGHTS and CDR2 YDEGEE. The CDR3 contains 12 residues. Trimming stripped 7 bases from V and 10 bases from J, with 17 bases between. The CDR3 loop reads CASPPAGSGAFF. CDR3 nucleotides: TGTGCCAGCCCCCCGGCAGGGTCCGGAGCTTTCTTT. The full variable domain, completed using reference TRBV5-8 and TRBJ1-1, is EAGVTQSPTHLIKTRGQQATLRCSPISGHTSVYWYQQALGLGLQFLLWYDEGEERNRGNFPPRFSGRQFPNYSSELNVNALELEDSALYLCASPPAGSGAFFGQGTRLTVV.

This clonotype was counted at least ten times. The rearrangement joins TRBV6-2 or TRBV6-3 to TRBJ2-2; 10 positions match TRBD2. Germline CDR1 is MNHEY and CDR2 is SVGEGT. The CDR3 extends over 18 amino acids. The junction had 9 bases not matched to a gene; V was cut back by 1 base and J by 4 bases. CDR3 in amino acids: CASSYYRLAGVGTGELFF. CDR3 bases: TGTGCCAGCAGTTACTATCGGCTAGCGGGAGTCGGCACCGGGGAGCTGTTTTTT.

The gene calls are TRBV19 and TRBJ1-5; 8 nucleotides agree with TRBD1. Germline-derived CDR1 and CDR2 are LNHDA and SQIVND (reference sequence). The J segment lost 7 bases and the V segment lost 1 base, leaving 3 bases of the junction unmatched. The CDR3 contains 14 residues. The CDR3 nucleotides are TGTGCCAGTAGTATAGCAGGGGGCGGCCAGCCCCAGCATTTT. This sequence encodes CASSIAGGGQPQHF. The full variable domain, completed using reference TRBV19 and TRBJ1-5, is DGGITQSPKYLFRKEGQNVTLSCEQNLNHDAMYWYRQDPGQGLRLIYYSQIVNDFQKGDIAEGYSVSREKKESFPLTVTSAQKNPTAFYLCASSIAGGGQPQHFGDGTRLSIL.

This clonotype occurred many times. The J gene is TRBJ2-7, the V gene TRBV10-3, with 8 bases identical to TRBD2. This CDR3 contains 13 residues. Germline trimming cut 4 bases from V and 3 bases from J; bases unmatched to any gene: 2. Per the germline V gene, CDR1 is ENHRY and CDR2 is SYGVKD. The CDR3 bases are TGTGCCATCAGTGGGGCGGGGGGCTACGAGCAGTACTTC. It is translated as CAISGAGGYEQYF.

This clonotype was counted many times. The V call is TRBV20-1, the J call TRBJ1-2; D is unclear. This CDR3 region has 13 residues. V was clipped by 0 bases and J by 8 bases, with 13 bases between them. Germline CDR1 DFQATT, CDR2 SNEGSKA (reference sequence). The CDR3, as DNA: TGCAGTGCTAGAGATCCCCCTAATGGAGGCTACACCTTC. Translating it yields CSARDPPNGGYTF.

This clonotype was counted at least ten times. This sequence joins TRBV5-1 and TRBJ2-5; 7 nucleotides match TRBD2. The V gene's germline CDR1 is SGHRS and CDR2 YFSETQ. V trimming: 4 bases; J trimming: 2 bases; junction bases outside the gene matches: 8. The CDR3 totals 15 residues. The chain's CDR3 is CASSAHRDYQETQYF. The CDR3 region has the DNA TGCGCCAGCAGCGCCCACCGGGACTATCAAGAGACCCAGTACTTC.

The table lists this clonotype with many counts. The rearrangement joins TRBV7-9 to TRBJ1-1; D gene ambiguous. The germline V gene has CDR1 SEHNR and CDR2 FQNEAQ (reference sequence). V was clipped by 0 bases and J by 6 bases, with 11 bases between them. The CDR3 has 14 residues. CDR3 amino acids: CASSLASGSSEAFF. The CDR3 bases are TGTGCCAGCAGCTTAGCCAGCGGATCGTCTGAAGCTTTCTTT.

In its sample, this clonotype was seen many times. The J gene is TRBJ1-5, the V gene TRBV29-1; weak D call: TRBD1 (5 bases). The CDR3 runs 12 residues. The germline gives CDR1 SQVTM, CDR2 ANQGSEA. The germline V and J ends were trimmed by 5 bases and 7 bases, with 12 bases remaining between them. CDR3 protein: CSVCEGEQPQHF. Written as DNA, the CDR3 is TGCAGCGTTTGTGAAGGGGAGCAGCCCCAGCATTTT. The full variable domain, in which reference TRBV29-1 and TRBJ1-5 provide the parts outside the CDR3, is SAVISQKPSRDICQRGTSLTIQCQVDSQVTMMFWYRQQPGQSLTLIATANQGSEATYESGFVIDKFPISRPNLTFSTLTVSNMSPEDSSIYLCSVCEGEQPQHFGDGTRLSIL.

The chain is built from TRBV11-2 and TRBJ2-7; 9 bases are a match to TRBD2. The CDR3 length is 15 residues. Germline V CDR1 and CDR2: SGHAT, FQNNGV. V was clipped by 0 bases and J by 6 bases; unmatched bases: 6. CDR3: CASSLDGGRAREQYF. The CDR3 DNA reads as TGTGCCAGCAGCTTAGACGGCGGGAGGGCCCGCGAGCAGTACTTC.

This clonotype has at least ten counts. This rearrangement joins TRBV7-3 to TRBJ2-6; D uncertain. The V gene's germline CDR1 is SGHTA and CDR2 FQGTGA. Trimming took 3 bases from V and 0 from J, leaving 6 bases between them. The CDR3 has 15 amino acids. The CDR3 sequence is CASSFPGSGANVLTF. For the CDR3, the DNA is TGTGCCAGCAGCTTCCCTGGCTCTGGGGCCAACGTCCTGACTTTC.

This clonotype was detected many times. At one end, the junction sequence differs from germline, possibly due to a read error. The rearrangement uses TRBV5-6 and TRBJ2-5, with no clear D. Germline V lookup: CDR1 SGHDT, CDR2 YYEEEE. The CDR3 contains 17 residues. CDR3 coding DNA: TGTGTCAGCAGCTTGGAAGGCGACGGTCGCTTCCAAGAGACCCAGTACTTC. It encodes CVSSLEGDGRFQETQYF.

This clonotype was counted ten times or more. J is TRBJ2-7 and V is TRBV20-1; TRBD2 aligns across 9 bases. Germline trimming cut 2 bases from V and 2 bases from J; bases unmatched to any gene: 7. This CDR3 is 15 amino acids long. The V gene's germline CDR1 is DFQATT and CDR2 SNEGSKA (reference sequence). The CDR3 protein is CSARFGLAGTYEQYF. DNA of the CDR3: TGCAGTGCTAGATTCGGCCTAGCGGGAACCTACGAGCAGTACTTC.

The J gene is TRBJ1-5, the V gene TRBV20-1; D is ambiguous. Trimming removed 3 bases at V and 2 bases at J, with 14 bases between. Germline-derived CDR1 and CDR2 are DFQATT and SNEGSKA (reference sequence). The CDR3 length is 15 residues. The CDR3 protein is CSASRAVGGNQPQHF. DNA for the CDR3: TGCAGTGCTAGTCGGGCAGTTGGGGGCAATCAGCCCCAGCATTTT.

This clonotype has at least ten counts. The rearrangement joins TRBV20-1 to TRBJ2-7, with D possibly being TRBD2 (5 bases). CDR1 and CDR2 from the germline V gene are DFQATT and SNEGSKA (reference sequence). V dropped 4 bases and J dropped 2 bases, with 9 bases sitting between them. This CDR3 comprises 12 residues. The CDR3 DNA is TGCAGTGCTACCCAACTAGCCTACGAGCAGTACTTC. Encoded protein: CSATQLAYEQYF.

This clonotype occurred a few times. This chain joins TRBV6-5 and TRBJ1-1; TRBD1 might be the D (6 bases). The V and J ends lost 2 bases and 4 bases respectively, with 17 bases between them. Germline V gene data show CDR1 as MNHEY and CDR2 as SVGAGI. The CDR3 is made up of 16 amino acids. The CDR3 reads CASSYEWGGGATEAFF. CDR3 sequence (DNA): TGTGCCAGCAGTTACGAGTGGGGAGGGGGAGCCACTGAAGCTTTCTTT.

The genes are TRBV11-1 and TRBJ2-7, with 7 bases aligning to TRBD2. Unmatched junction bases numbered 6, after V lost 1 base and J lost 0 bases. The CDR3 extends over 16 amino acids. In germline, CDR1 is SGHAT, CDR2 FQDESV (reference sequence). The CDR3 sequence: CASSLVPSGSSYEQYF. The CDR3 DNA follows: TGTGCCAGCAGCTTAGTTCCTAGCGGTAGCTCCTACGAGCAGTACTTC.